The 23 T cell receptor beta chains listed next were all sequenced from one sample in a study of blood T cell repertoires in COVID-19. Profiling relied on immunoSEQ multiplex PCR, and the TCRdb table lists in-frame clones only, not all of them. The data show 120,000 or so clones, with roughly 80% seen just once and over 4.5% held by the top ten. Sequenced: peripheral blood. The source is a man in his fifties or sixties with acute or convalescent COVID-19.

The V call is TRBV24-1, the J call TRBJ2-1; TRBD2 aligns across 14 bases. Germline loops: CDR1 KGHDR, CDR2 SFDVKD. V was clipped by 2 bases and J by 4 bases; unmatched bases: 3. The CDR3 extends over 17 amino acids. The CDR3 loop reads CATSDYGLAGGYNEQFF. As DNA, the CDR3 is TGTGCCACCAGTGATTATGGACTAGCGGGGGGATACAATGAGCAGTTCTTC.

The gene calls are TRBV18 and TRBJ1-4; D is ambiguous. This CDR3 has 17 residues. The germline V gene encodes CDR1 KGHSH and CDR2 LQKENI. The V gene lost 0 bases and the J gene lost 4 bases, with 15 bases spanning the gap. CDR3 sequence: CASSPPTSSIFNEKLFF. In DNA form, the CDR3 reads TGTGCCAGCTCACCACCGACATCCTCGATTTTTAATGAAAAACTGTTTTTT.

The gene calls are TRBV3-1 (or the pseudogene TRBV3-2) and TRBJ2-7; 7 bases align to TRBD2. Germline-derived CDR1 and CDR2 are LGHDT and YNNKEL (reference sequence). The CDR3 has 17 residues. The ends lost 4 bases at V and 3 bases at J; junction bases unmatched: 15. The CDR3 sequence is CASSRNSRAGQYYEQYF. Written as DNA, the CDR3 is TGTGCCAGCAGCCGCAACTCCAGAGCGGGGCAGTACTACGAGCAGTACTTC.

The chain recombines TRBV2 with TRBJ1-5; the D is unclear. Trimming left V 5 bases short and J 0 bases short, with 11 bases between. This CDR3 is built from 15 residues. The germline V gene has CDR1 SNHLY and CDR2 FYNNEI. The CDR3 reads CASSIEVNSNQPQHF. The CDR3 DNA reads TGTGCCAGCAGTATTGAGGTAAATAGCAATCAGCCCCAGCATTTT.

As concerns this clone: The same CDR3 can be traced to other DNA sequences in this sample. V gene TRBV7-3 combines with J gene TRBJ1-1; a possible D gene is TRBD1 (5 bases). V was clipped by 8 bases and J by 1 base, with 11 bases between them. The CDR3 spans 13 residues. Germline V gene sequence: CDR1 SGHTA, CDR2 FQGTGA. This CDR3 reads CASSSQGNTEAFF. The CDR3 region has the DNA TGTGCCAGCTCCTCCCAGGGGAACACTGAAGCTTTCTTT.

V gene TRBV3-1 (or the pseudogene TRBV3-2) combines with J gene TRBJ1-6; 8 bases fit TRBD1. Looked up from germline, CDR1 is LGHDT and CDR2 is YNNKEL (reference sequence). The CDR3 extends over 14 amino acids. J gave up 6 bases and V 6 bases, and 4 bases lay outside the gene matches. DNA for the CDR3: TGTGCCAGCAGTCTCAGGGGGCCTAATTCACCCCTCCACTTT. It codes for CASSLRGPNSPLHF.

This chain joins TRBV7-3 and TRBJ2-1; TRBD1 is a possible D gene (6 bases). This CDR3 spans 16 amino acids. The ends were cut back, 2 bases at V and 5 bases at J, with 16 bases in the middle. Per germline, CDR1 SGHTA and CDR2 FQGTGA. The CDR3 DNA sequence: TGTGCCAGCAGCTTATTAGGGGGTAGGCTCGACAATGAGCAGTTCTTC. Translation: CASSLLGGRLDNEQFF. Variable domain in full (rest from reference TRBV7-3 and TRBJ2-1): GAGVSQTPSNKVTEKGKYVELRCDPISGHTALYWYRQSLGQGPEFLIYFQGTGAADDSGLPNDRFFAVRPEGSVSTLKIQRTERGDSAVYLCASSLLGGRLDNEQFFGPGTRLTVL.

The chain uses TRBV5-1 and TRBJ2-3, with D possibly TRBD2 on 7 matching bases. Germline V lookup: CDR1 SGHRS, CDR2 YFSETQ. V was pared by 3 bases and J by 1 base, with 15 bases between. The CDR3 is 16 amino acids. As DNA, the CDR3 is TGCGCCAGCAGCTCGGCGGGGGCGGGAGGCACAGATACGCAGTATTTT. Protein product: CASSSAGAGGTDTQYF.

This clone was seen a handful of times. The chain couples TRBV5-6 to TRBJ1-4; D uncertain. Per the germline V gene, CDR1 is SGHDT and CDR2 is YYEEEE. Trimming took off 0 bases at V and 8 bases at J, with 14 bases between the two ends. The CDR3 covers 15 residues. This chain's CDR3 is CASSLVGDVEEKLFF. The CDR3 nucleotides read TGTGCCAGCAGCTTGGTCGGTGATGTTGAAGAAAAACTGTTTTTT.

This clone was recorded a few times. The chain couples TRBV6-4 to TRBJ2-3; 7 nucleotides align to TRBD2. In germline, CDR1 is MRHNA, CDR2 SNTAGT. The length of the CDR3 is 14 residues. Unmatched junction bases numbered 3, after V lost 6 bases and J lost 0 bases. The CDR3 sequence is CASRTSSSTDTQYF. CDR3 coding DNA: TGTGCCAGCAGGACTAGCTCGAGCACAGATACGCAGTATTTT.

This clone was counted a single time. The rearrangement uses TRBV19 and TRBJ1-2, with a possible D match to TRBD1 (6 bases). There are 14 residues in the CDR3. The V end lost 5 bases, the J end lost 4 bases, and 14 bases lay between the germline ends. Germline CDR1 LNHDA, CDR2 SQIVND (reference sequence). The CDR3 protein is CASSGRTETYGYTF. CDR3 nucleotides: TGTGCCAGTAGTGGGCGGACAGAGACCTATGGCTACACCTTC.

In nucleotides, the CDR3 is TGTGCCAGCAGTTTTTGGGGAGGGGACACCTCTCAAGAGACCCAGTACTTC. Translating gives CASSFWGGDTSQETQYF. The chain carries TRBV28 and TRBJ2-5, with D perhaps matching TRBD2 (7 bases). The CDR3 sequence is 17 residues long. Germline CDR1 reads MDHEN; CDR2 reads SYDVKM. V gave up 3 bases and J gave up 2 bases, with 19 bases separating them.

This clone was counted at least ten times. J is TRBJ2-5 and V is TRBV7-9, with D perhaps matching TRBD1 (6 bases). The germline CDR1 and CDR2 sequences are SEHNR and FQNEAQ (reference sequence). Trimming took 0 bases from V and 3 from J, leaving 8 bases between them. The CDR3 is made up of 14 amino acids. CDR3: CASSLAGAEETQYF. CDR3 in DNA: TGTGCCAGCAGCTTAGCGGGGGCTGAAGAGACCCAGTACTTC.

The chain has TRBV7-3 and TRBJ2-2; D not certain. Germline assignment: CDR1 SGHTA and CDR2 FQGTGA. The CDR3 loop spans 12 amino acids. V was shortened by 6 bases and J by 7 bases, with 9 bases between the two germline ends. The CDR3 reads CASSREDGELFF. The DNA for the CDR3 is TGTGCCAGCAGTCGCGAGGACGGGGAGCTGTTTTTT.

This clone has more than one count but fewer than ten. The chain uses TRBV19 and TRBJ2-3, with 7 positions matching TRBD1. The CDR3 is 15 residues long. In germline, CDR1 is LNHDA, CDR2 SQIVND (reference sequence). Unmatched junction bases numbered 7, after V lost 7 bases and J lost 0 bases. The CDR3 is CASTPTGASTDTQYF. CDR3 DNA sequence: TGTGCCAGTACCCCCACAGGGGCTAGCACAGATACGCAGTATTTT.

The rearrangement joins TRBV6-5 to TRBJ1-2, with 7 bases matching TRBD1. The CDR3 loop spans 13 amino acids. Germline assignment: CDR1 MNHEY and CDR2 SVGAGI. Unmatched junction bases numbered 6, after V lost 5 bases and J lost 6 bases. The CDR3 reads CASSPTTGDGYTF. CDR3 coding DNA: TGTGCCAGCAGTCCGACCACAGGGGATGGCTACACCTTC.

This chain connects TRBV19 to TRBJ2-3; 14 positions agree with TRBD2. The CDR3 covers 15 residues. The germline CDR1 and CDR2 sequences are LNHDA and SQIVND (reference sequence). With V trimmed by 6 bases and J by 6 bases, 5 bases remained unmatched. The CDR3 reads CASSRLAGGVDTQYF. In nucleotides, the CDR3 is TGTGCCAGTAGCCGACTAGCGGGAGGGGTGGATACGCAGTATTTT.

This clone was detected only once. The chain links TRBV7-2 to TRBJ2-1; 10 bases align to TRBD2. V dropped 3 bases and J dropped 4; count of bases not matched to a gene: 9. The CDR3 sequence is 17 residues long. Per germline, CDR1 SGHTA and CDR2 FQGNSA. CDR3 coding DNA: TGTGCCAGCAGCTTTCCCCGACTAGCGGGCGATTACAATGAGCAGTTCTTC. Its protein is CASSFPRLAGDYNEQFF.

The CDR3 region is CASSRDSNTGELFF. DNA of the CDR3: TGTGCCAGCAGTCGGGACAGCAACACCGGGGAGCTGTTTTTT. The V gene is TRBV7-7, the J gene TRBJ2-2; 7 bases are a match to TRBD1. This CDR3 has 14 residues. The V segment lost 6 bases and the J segment 2 bases; nucleotides outside the gene matches: 3. Germline lookup yields CDR1 SSHAT and CDR2 FNYEAQ (reference sequence).

The CDR3 sequence: CASRPLLGEPQHF. CDR3 in DNA: TGTGCCAGCAGACCCCTCCTCGGAGAGCCCCAGCATTTT. The chain couples TRBV6-5 to TRBJ1-5; D is unresolved. The V end lost 6 bases, the J end lost 8 bases, and 14 bases lay between the germline ends. This CDR3 spans 13 amino acids. CDR1 MNHEY and CDR2 SVGAGI come from the germline V gene.

This clone was seen a single time. The chain links TRBV11-3 to TRBJ1-1; possibly TRBD1 for D (5 bases). Trimming took off 7 bases at V and 1 base at J, with 7 bases between the two ends. The CDR3 loop spans 12 amino acids. Germline CDR1 and CDR2: SGHNT and YENEEA. This CDR3 reads CASKDRNTEAFF. CDR3 nucleotides: TGTGCCAGCAAAGACAGGAACACTGAAGCTTTCTTT.

This chain connects TRBV2 to TRBJ1-5, with D hard to call. This CDR3 comprises 15 residues. Between the trimmed V and J ends, which lost 3 bases and 2 bases, there was a span of 11 bases. Germline assignment: CDR1 SNHLY and CDR2 FYNNEI. CDR3 residues: CASSDSRQGNQPQHF. In DNA, the CDR3 is TGTGCCAGCAGTGATTCCAGGCAGGGCAATCAGCCCCAGCATTTT. Full variable domain (outside the CDR3, taken from reference TRBV2 and TRBJ1-5): EPEVTQTPSHQVTQMGQEVILRCVPISNHLYFYWYRQILGQKVEFLVSFYNNEISEKSEIFDDQFSVERPDGSNFTLKIRSTKLEDSAMYFCASSDSRQGNQPQHFGDGTRLSIL.

The rearrangement links TRBV18 to TRBJ1-2, with 7 positions matching TRBD1. There are 17 residues in the CDR3. Trimming at V came to 4 bases and at J to 1 base, leaving 12 bases not matched to a gene. Looked up from germline, CDR1 is KGHSH and CDR2 is LQKENI. CDR3 sequence: CASSLQGPGRINYGYTF. The CDR3 region has the DNA TGTGCCAGCTCACTACAGGGGCCGGGACGGATTAACTATGGCTACACCTTC.